What follows describes a single T cell receptor beta chain. Its antigen remains unidentified. The entry originates in a study of T cell responses to AZD1222 COVID-19 vaccine. Study results and caveats: Reports say nearly half of spike-specific TCRs go after unmutated variant regions. Spike-specific TCR breadth and depth went up after people got two AZD1222 doses. The repertoires were collected only after the peak T cell response. The sample set comprised mostly white British donors with more females, and clonal diversity was possibly underestimated.

Germline V CDR1 and CDR2: SGHNT, YYREEE (reference sequence). V dropped 1 base and J dropped 0 bases, with 6 bases sitting between them. This CDR3 region has 14 residues. Here immunoSEQ multiplex PCR was the method, and the copy in TCRdb shows in-frame clones only, minus some. This sample has approximately 81,000 clones, with 83% found just once. This chain links TRBV5-4 with TRBJ2-3; no clear D gene. The receptor comes from an adult who received the AZD1222 COVID-19 vaccine. The sequences come from peripheral blood, collected 28 days after the second AZD1222 dose. The CDR3 region is CASSLSRSTDTQYF. The CDR3 DNA sequence: TGTGCCAGCAGCTTGAGCCGTAGCACAGATACGCAGTATTTT. Full variable domain (remainder filled in from reference TRBV5-4 and TRBJ2-3): ETGVTQSPTHLIKTRGQQVTLRCSSQSGHNTVSWYQQALGQGPQFIFQYYREEENGRGNFPPRFSGLQFPNYSSELNVNALELDDSALYLCASSLSRSTDTQYFGPGTRLTVL.